The rows below give T cell receptor beta chains drawn from one sample of a study of T-cell reconstitution after alpha-beta-depleted transplantation in children. MiXCR, run by TCRdb on the PCR reads, gives a single entry per CDR3 protein. The sample holds hundreds of thousands of distinct CDR3 sequences, 10% to 15% seen once. Specimen: PBMCs, mostly from graft donor cells, collected 360 days after TCRalphabeta/CD19-depleted stem cell transplant. Every receptor here comes from a male patient aged 10 to 17 who had a stem cell transplant for acute myeloid leukemia, so the T cells may come from the graft donor. The CDR3 runs from the conserved cysteine through the conserved F or W. A D gene is named only where the DNA matches it firmly. Clone size is stated in some rows and not others, as once, few, many or a class when expanded.

d_gene | j_gene | abundance | v_gene | CDR3aa | CDR3nt
. | TRBJ2-4 | many | TRBV28 | CASPRTGSSDIKNIQYF | TGTGCCAGCCCACGAACAGGGTCTTCGGACATTAAAAACATTCAGTACTTC
. | TRBJ1-6 | few | TRBV7-9 | CASSLATNSPLHF | TGTGCCAGCAGCTTAGCAACTAATTCACCCCTCCACTTT
TRBD1 | TRBJ2-3 | many | TRBV28 | CASSSTGAERARGDTQYF | TGTGCCAGCAGTTCAACAGGGGCTGAGAGGGCTAGGGGAGATACGCAGTATTTT
. | TRBJ2-7 | . | TRBV7-3 | CASSLGPKSSYEQYF | TGTGCCAGCAGCTTAGGTCCTAAGAGCTCCTACGAGCAGTACTTC
TRBD2 | TRBJ2-1 | . | TRBV20-1 | CSAGGLMGLASNEQFF | TGCAGTGCTGGCGGGCTAATGGGACTAGCAAGCAATGAGCAGTTCTTC
TRBD1 | TRBJ2-3 | . | TRBV7-8 | CASSLLISRDRFHTQYF | TGTGCCAGCAGCTTACTCATTTCCCGGGACAGATTTCATACGCAGTATTTT
TRBD2 | TRBJ2-5 | few | TRBV10-3 | CAISKVLAGGEVTQYF | TGTGCCATCAGTAAAGTTCTAGCGGGAGGAGAGGTGACCCAGTACTTC
. | TRBJ2-7 | few | TRBV10-3 | CAISAGGTYEQYF | TGTGCCATCAGTGCCGGGGGAACCTACGAGCAGTACTTC
. | TRBJ2-7 | . | TRBV4-3 | CASSQDAIPGTPNYEQYF | TGCGCCAGCAGCCAAGACGCGATCCCCGGGACTCCTAACTACGAGCAGTACTTC
. | TRBJ2-5 | many | TRBV5-1 | CASSLVLAEETQYF | TGCGCCAGCAGCTTGGTTCTGGCAGAAGAGACCCAGTACTTC
. | TRBJ2-7 | few | TRBV12-3/TRBV12-4 | CASTPQGISGYEQYF | TGTGCCAGCACCCCACAGGGAATATCAGGCTACGAGCAGTACTTC
. | TRBJ2-2 | . | TRBV20-1 | CSARRGGYIGELFF | TGCAGTGCTAGGCGGGGAGGATATATCGGGGAGCTGTTTTTT
TRBD2 | TRBJ2-7 | . | TRBV3-1 | CASSQNPLIGLADRSSYEQYF | TGTGCCAGCAGCCAAAACCCACTCATCGGACTAGCGGACCGAAGCTCCTACGAGCAGTACTTC
. | TRBJ2-3 | many | TRBV5-1 | CASSMEGASSTDTQYF | TGCGCCAGCAGCATGGAGGGGGCCTCTAGCACAGATACGCAGTATTTT
. | TRBJ2-7 | few | TRBV5-1 | CASSLGQISYEQYF | TGCGCCAGCAGCTTAGGACAGATATCCTACGAGCAGTACTTC
. | TRBJ2-7 | few | TRBV4-3 | CASSQDQGLRYPNYEQYF | TGCGCCAGCAGCCAAGATCAAGGGCTGCGGTATCCAAACTACGAGCAGTACTTC
. | TRBJ1-6 | few | TRBV3-1 | CASSLKGSPLHF | TGTGCCAGCAGTCTCAAAGGTTCACCCCTCCACTTT
TRBD2 | TRBJ2-7 | many | TRBV12-3/TRBV12-4 | CASRLGLAGTYEQYF | TGTGCCAGCAGGTTAGGGCTAGCGGGCACCTACGAGCAGTACTTC
. | TRBJ2-3 | . | TRBV24-1 | CATSEEGRVTDTQYF | TGTGCCACCAGTGAAGAAGGCAGGGTCACAGATACGCAGTATTTT
. | TRBJ2-2 | . | TRBV28 | CASSRLGVLDTGELFF | TGTGCCAGCAGCCGACTAGGGGTCCTCGACACCGGGGAGCTGTTTTTT
. | TRBJ2-1 | many | TRBV11-2 | CASSLGAGLYNEQFF | TGTGCCAGCAGCTTAGGGGCTGGGCTTTACAATGAGCAGTTCTTC
. | TRBJ2-5 | . | TRBV29-1 | CSVEVSEETQYF | TGCAGCGTTGAGGTCTCGGAAGAGACCCAGTACTTC
. | TRBJ2-7 | few | TRBV12-3/TRBV12-4 | CASSPGSFSYEQYF | TGTGCCAGCAGCCCCGGATCCTTCTCCTACGAGCAGTACTTC
TRBD2 | TRBJ2-1 | few | TRBV6-2/TRBV6-3 | CASAETSGVGGNEQFF | TGTGCCAGCGCAGAGACTAGCGGGGTAGGAGGCAATGAGCAGTTCTTC
TRBD2 | TRBJ2-1 | . | TRBV9 | CASSEVGTTTNEQFF | TGTGCCAGCAGCGAGGTGGGGACTACTACCAATGAGCAGTTCTTC
TRBD1 | TRBJ2-7 | few | TRBV29-1 | CSGRRQGSYEQYF | TGCAGCGGCCGAAGACAGGGATCCTACGAGCAGTACTTC
. | TRBJ2-5 | few | TRBV20-1 | CSVGGADF | TGCAGTGTGGGGGGGGCGGACTTC
. | TRBJ2-3 | many | TRBV28 | CASSFLQLGTDTQYF | TGTGCCAGCAGTTTCCTACAGCTAGGCACAGATACGCAGTATTTT
. | TRBJ2-7 | . | TRBV20-1 | CSARVPPSYEQYF | TGCAGTGCTAGAGTCCCTCCTAGCTACGAGCAGTACTTC
TRBD2 | TRBJ2-4 | few | TRBV7-9 | CASSLAGLENIQYF | TGTGCCAGCAGCTTAGCGGGACTAGAAAACATTCAGTACTTC
. | TRBJ2-1 | few | TRBV6-2/TRBV6-3 | CASRVFAGGSYNEQFF | TGTGCCAGCAGAGTTTTCGCCGGTGGCTCCTACAATGAGCAGTTCTTC
TRBD1 | TRBJ2-7 | . | TRBV27 | CASSLSPGQDLYEQYF | TGTGCCAGCAGTTTATCTCCGGGACAGGACCTATACGAGCAGTACTTC
. | TRBJ2-7 | . | TRBV23-1 | CASSPRARNEQYF | TGCGCCAGCAGTCCCAGGGCGAGGAACGAGCAGTACTTC
TRBD2 | TRBJ2-1 | few | TRBV6-2/TRBV6-3 | CASTFPGLAWNEQFF | TGTGCCAGCACCTTCCCGGGACTAGCGTGGAATGAGCAGTTCTTC
. | TRBJ1-6 | many | TRBV18 | CASSLDSSGYSPLHF | TGTGCCAGCTCCCTAGACAGCTCTGGGTATTCACCCCTCCACTTT
TRBD2 | TRBJ2-5 | . | TRBV29-1 | CSVGTSVQETQYF | TGCAGCGTGGGGACTAGCGTCCAAGAGACCCAGTACTTC
TRBD2 | TRBJ2-3 | few | TRBV6-1 | CATQVAGADTQYF | TGTGCGACGCAGGTAGCGGGAGCCGATACGCAGTATTTT
. | TRBJ2-5 | . | TRBV7-3 | CASSLHGKEEETQYF | TGTGCCAGCAGCTTACATGGGAAGGAGGAGGAGACCCAGTACTTC
TRBD2 | TRBJ2-1 | few | TRBV28 | CATKVGGSYNEQFF | TGTGCCACCAAGGTCGGGGGGTCCTACAATGAGCAGTTCTTC
TRBD2 | TRBJ2-2 | . | TRBV7-9 | CASSPGLAGGTGELFF | TGTGCCAGCAGCCCGGGGCTAGCGGGAGGGACCGGGGAGCTGTTTTTT
. | TRBJ2-5 | . | TRBV5-5 | CASSLGLGGFPLGETQYF | TGTGCCAGCAGCTTGGGATTAGGTGGCTTCCCTTTAGGGGAGACCCAGTACTTC
TRBD2 | TRBJ2-1 | many | TRBV20-1 | CSARSPAGGTYNEQFF | TGCAGTGCTAGATCCCCAGCGGGAGGTACCTACAATGAGCAGTTCTTC
TRBD2 | TRBJ2-3 | many | TRBV6-2/TRBV6-3 | CASSYPAGPRDTQYF | TGTGCCAGCAGTTACCCAGCGGGACCACGAGATACGCAGTATTTT
TRBD2 | TRBJ2-1 | many | TRBV29-1 | CSVRGGSSYNEQFF | TGCAGCGTTCGGGGGGGGAGCTCCTACAATGAGCAGTTCTTC
. | TRBJ2-3 | few | TRBV28 | CASSLSRGRTDTQYF | TGTGCCAGCAGTTTAAGCCGGGGCAGGACAGATACGCAGTATTTT
. | TRBJ2-1 | few | TRBV27 | CASSMGYNEQFF | TGTGCCAGCAGTATGGGTTACAATGAGCAGTTCTTC
. | TRBJ2-3 | few | TRBV28 | CASSFGETDTQYF | TGTGCCAGCAGTTTCGGGGAAACAGATACGCAGTATTTT
. | TRBJ2-1 | few | TRBV2 | CASRRDFPDNEQFF | TGTGCCAGCAGAAGGGACTTTCCGGACAATGAGCAGTTCTTC
TRBD2 | TRBJ2-7 | many | TRBV12-3/TRBV12-4 | CASSGLAGGRYEQYF | TGTGCCAGCAGTGGACTAGCGGGAGGGAGGTACGAGCAGTACTTC
TRBD2 | TRBJ2-2 | . | TRBV4-2 | CASSQELAASTGELFF | TGTGCCAGCAGCCAAGAACTAGCGGCTAGCACCGGGGAGCTGTTTTTT
TRBD2 | TRBJ2-3 | . | TRBV7-3 | CASSPLPWTRADTQYF | TGTGCCAGCAGCCCACTCCCCTGGACTAGAGCAGATACGCAGTATTTT
. | TRBJ1-1 | many | TRBV3-1 | CASSQKTGNTEAFF | TGTGCCAGCAGCCAGAAAACAGGGAACACTGAAGCTTTCTTT
TRBD2 | TRBJ2-3 | . | TRBV4-3 | CASSQVNWGRASTDTQYF | TGCGCCAGCAGCCAAGTAAATTGGGGGAGGGCGAGCACAGATACGCAGTATTTT